Presented here are 18 T cell receptor beta chains from one specimen sequenced in a study of cytomegalovirus exposure and HLA in healthy donors (dated by TCRdb to about 2017). Library method: the immunoSEQ multiplex PCR assay. The multiplex PCR relied on a mix of 60 forward primers for TCR Vbeta segments and 13 reverse primers for TCR Jbeta segments. TCRdb stores this immuneACCESS table with in-frame sequences only. Part of the clones is absent; in the studies checked, under half of the shortfall reflects unresolved V genes, and no reason is known for the rest. This sample is represented by under 85,000 clones; roughly 80% of them were singletons. Roughly a fifth of the sample is in the top ten clones. Input material: PBMCs. All receptors come from a middle-aged woman in good health and CMV-seropositive.

This chain uses TRBV5-4 with TRBJ2-7; 7 nucleotides line up with TRBD1. Germline values: CDR1 SGHNT, CDR2 YYREEE (reference sequence). V trimming: 4 bases; J trimming: 5 bases; junction bases outside the gene matches: 6. This CDR3 is 13 amino acids long. The DNA of the CDR3 is TGTGCCAGCAGCCTGACAGGGACCCACGAGCAGTACTTC. It is translated as CASSLTGTHEQYF.

The chain combines TRBV20-1 with TRBJ2-5; the D is unclear. Deletions cut 3 bases from V and 4 bases from J, with 6 bases between. Germline-derived CDR1 and CDR2 are DFQATT and SNEGSKA (reference sequence). CDR3 length equals 11 residues. This CDR3 is CSASHGETQYF. In DNA, the CDR3 is TGCAGTGCTAGTCACGGAGAGACCCAGTACTTC.

The V and J genes are TRBV6-5 and TRBJ2-2; 8 bases are a match to TRBD2. Germline lookup yields CDR1 MNHEY and CDR2 SVGAGI. The CDR3 has 15 amino acids. With V trimmed by 6 bases and J by 6 bases, 9 bases remained unmatched. As DNA, the CDR3 is TGTGCCAGCAGCAGGCGTCGGGGGGGCGCCGGGGAGCTGTTTTTT. Translated, it gives CASSRRRGGAGELFF.

This clone was found a few times. V gene TRBV5-1 combines with J gene TRBJ2-7; TRBD2 matches at 7 bases. The V and J ends lost 0 bases and 5 bases, in that order; junction bases with no gene match: 8. This CDR3 is 15 amino acids long. Per the germline V gene, CDR1 is SGHRS and CDR2 is YFSETQ. The CDR3, as DNA: TGCGCCAGCAGCTTGGCCGGGCGGGAGATGGACGAGCAGTACTTC. Its translation: CASSLAGREMDEQYF.

J is TRBJ2-7 and V is TRBV6-1; D not resolved. V dropped 2 bases and J dropped 2 bases, with 10 bases sitting between them. The CDR3 has 14 residues. Germline V gene data show CDR1 as MNHNS and CDR2 as SASEGT. CDR3 region: CASSESYRAYEQYF. The CDR3, as DNA: TGTGCCAGCAGTGAATCATACAGAGCCTACGAGCAGTACTTC.

The chain couples TRBV13 to TRBJ2-1; 8 bases line up with TRBD2. Trimming removed 1 base from V and 9 bases from J; junction bases left unmatched: 5. This CDR3 spans 14 amino acids. The germline gives CDR1 PRHDT, CDR2 FYEKMQ (reference sequence). In DNA, the CDR3 is TGTGCCAGCAGCTTAGCGGGGGGGCGGGGTGAGCAGTTCTTC. Translated: CASSLAGGRGEQFF. The whole variable domain, remainder taken from reference TRBV13 and TRBJ2-1, is AAGVIQSPRHLIKEKRETATLKCYPIPRHDTVYWYQQGPGQDPQFLISFYEKMQSDKGSIPDRFSAQQFSDYHSELNMSSLELGDSALYFCASSLAGGRGEQFFGPGTRLTVL.

V gene TRBV6-5 combines with J gene TRBJ1-1, with TRBD1 as a possible D gene (6 bases). The CDR3 totals 14 residues. CDR1 is MNHEY and CDR2 is SVGAGI in the germline V gene. V lost 6 bases, J lost 4 bases, and 15 bases lay in between. This CDR3 reads CASRLDRSGTEAFF. The CDR3 region has the DNA TGTGCCAGCAGACTCGACAGGTCGGGCACTGAAGCTTTCTTT.

The chain couples TRBV25-1 to TRBJ1-1; D perhaps matches TRBD1 (6 bases). The CDR3 extends over 16 amino acids. CDR1 and CDR2 (germline): MGHDK, SYGVNS. Trimming took 5 bases from V and 1 from J, leaving 17 bases between them. Written as DNA, the CDR3 is TGTGCCAGCAGTCCTCGACAGGTCCCCAAGAACACTGAAGCTTTCTTT. Its translation is CASSPRQVPKNTEAFF.

This clone was seen once. The rearrangement uses TRBV5-4 and TRBJ2-1, with D perhaps matching TRBD2 (5 bases). Germline V CDR1 and CDR2: SGHNT, YYREEE (reference sequence). The CDR3 extends over 16 amino acids. With 5 bases removed from V and 11 bases from J, the gap between germline ends came to 26 bases. Here the CDR3 reads CASSLDGILGSEQQFF. CDR3 nucleotide sequence: TGTGCCAGCAGTTTAGACGGCATACTAGGTTCTGAGCAGCAGTTCTTC.

The CDR3 spells CSVDVAPGELFF. The CDR3 DNA reads TGCAGCGTTGATGTGGCCCCCGGGGAGCTGTTTTTT. V is TRBV29-1 and J is TRBJ2-2; D unclear. Germline CDR1 reads SQVTM; CDR2 reads ANQGSEA. This CDR3 comprises 12 residues. The V end lost 3 bases, the J end lost 6 bases, and 8 bases lay between the germline ends.

This clone was counted a single time. J is TRBJ2-7 and V is TRBV6-5, with D perhaps TRBD1 (5 bases). CDR1 is MNHEY, CDR2 SVGAGI, per germline. The CDR3 has 14 amino acids. The V end lost 6 bases, the J end lost 2 bases, and 14 bases lay between the germline ends. The CDR3 sequence is CASSQRQSPYEQYF. CDR3 DNA: TGTGCCAGCAGCCAGCGACAGAGCCCCTACGAGCAGTACTTC.

The rearrangement joins TRBV9 to TRBJ1-6, with D perhaps matching TRBD1 (6 bases). The V end lost 3 bases, the J end lost 6 bases, and 16 bases lay between the germline ends. The V gene's germline CDR1 is SGDLS and CDR2 YYNGEE. The CDR3 length is 16 residues. In DNA, the CDR3 is TGTGCCAGCAGCGCGTCGTGGGAGGGGGTTAATTCACCCCTCCACTTT. Translated, it gives CASSASWEGVNSPLHF.

The V call is TRBV6-5, the J call TRBJ1-2, with no clear D. CDR3 length: 13 residues. The germline V gene encodes CDR1 MNHEY and CDR2 SVGAGI. V shed 0 bases and J shed 4 bases, with 6 bases lying between them. CDR3 in DNA: TGTGCCAGCAGTTACTCTCCTCTCTATGGCTACACCTTC. Translated: CASSYSPLYGYTF.

The chain uses TRBV28 and TRBJ2-3, with 7 positions matching TRBD1. Germline lookup yields CDR1 MDHEN and CDR2 SYDVKM. The CDR3 covers 16 residues. J lost 2 bases, V lost 2 bases, and 7 bases had no gene match. The CDR3 region is CASSLKPQGTTDTQYF. CDR3 sequence (DNA): TGTGCCAGCAGTTTAAAGCCACAGGGGACCACAGATACGCAGTATTTT. The entire variable domain, with the rest obtained from reference TRBV28 and TRBJ2-3, is as follows: DVKVTQSSRYLVKRTGEKVFLECVQDMDHENMFWYRQDPGLGLRLIYFSYDVKMKEKGDIPEGYSVSREKKERFSLILESASTNQTSMYLCASSLKPQGTTDTQYFGPGTRLTVL.

V and J are TRBV7-2 and TRBJ2-7, with 7 bases aligning to TRBD1. This CDR3 has 13 amino acids. The germline V gene has CDR1 SGHTA and CDR2 FQGNSA. With V trimmed by 3 bases and J by 3 bases, 2 bases remained unmatched. The CDR3 loop is CASSFRDSYEQYF. The CDR3 nucleotides read TGTGCCAGCAGCTTCCGGGACAGCTACGAGCAGTACTTC.

CDR3 coding DNA: TGTGCCAGCAGTGAGGGGGCTGTCGGGCTCTACGAGCAGTACTTC. Translating gives CASSEGAVGLYEQYF. J is TRBJ2-7 and V is TRBV2, with D perhaps matching TRBD1 (6 bases). Germline V gives CDR1 SNHLY, CDR2 FYNNEI. CDR3 length: 15 residues. Deletions cut 3 bases from V and 3 bases from J, with 15 bases between.

The chain joins TRBV5-1 to TRBJ1-2, with TRBD1 matching 7 bases. The CDR3 runs 20 residues. The V gene end was trimmed by 5 bases and the J gene end by 2 bases; junction bases not matched to a gene: 24. Germline loops: CDR1 SGHRS, CDR2 YFSETQ. The CDR3 loop is CASRPGQRATSSPFNYGYTF. As DNA, the CDR3 is TGCGCCAGCAGGCCGGGACAGAGAGCAACTAGTTCCCCCTTCAACTATGGCTACACCTTC.

The table lists this clone with a few counts. The chain employs TRBV28 and TRBJ1-4; D ambiguous. From germline, CDR1 is MDHEN and CDR2 SYDVKM. This CDR3 comprises 15 residues. V was cut by 1 base and J by 7 bases, with 13 bases left in between. The CDR3 reads CASSLFVGAGEKLFF. CDR3 sequence (DNA): TGTGCCAGCAGTTTATTCGTGGGCGCCGGTGAAAAACTGTTTTTT.